The source of this T cell receptor beta chain is a study of blood T cell repertoires in COVID-19. Study summary: From the United States, Italy and Spain came samples of acute and convalescent COVID-19. From T cells, B-cell-depleted T cells, or PBMCs came the material, which was cDNA or gDNA.

Authors' analysis steps: From reference gene primer amplification, estimates of nucleated cell counts were derived. Produced via immunoSEQ multiplex PCR; TCRdb's table is partial and in-frame only. V and J calls and clone size are as listed in that table; D and trimming were resolved from the DNA. The repertoire holds more than 85,000 clones, with 81% as singletons. The V and J ends lost 0 bases and 2 bases, in that order; junction bases with no gene match: 6. This CDR3 comprises 16 residues. Germline loops: CDR1 SGHNT, CDR2 YYREEE (reference sequence). This clone has just a few counts. The sequenced sample was peripheral blood. The chain links TRBV5-4 to TRBJ2-7; 9 bases agree with TRBD2. The sequence came from an elderly man with acute or convalescent COVID-19. CDR3 sequence (DNA): TGTGCCAGCAGCTTGGTGTTAGCGGGAGCAGCCTACGAGCAGTACTTC. Amino acid sequence: CASSLVLAGAAYEQYF.